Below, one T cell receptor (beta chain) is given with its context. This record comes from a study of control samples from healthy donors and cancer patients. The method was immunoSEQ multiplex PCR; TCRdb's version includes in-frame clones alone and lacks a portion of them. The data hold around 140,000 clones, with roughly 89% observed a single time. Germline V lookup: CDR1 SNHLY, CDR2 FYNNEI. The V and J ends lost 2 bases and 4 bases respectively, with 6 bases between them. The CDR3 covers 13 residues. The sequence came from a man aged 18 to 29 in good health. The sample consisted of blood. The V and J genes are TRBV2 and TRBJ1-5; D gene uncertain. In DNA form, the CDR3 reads TGTGCCAGCAGTGAACAGGCTAATCAGCCCCAGCATTTT. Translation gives CASSEQANQPQHF.